Listed here are 3 T cell receptor beta chains from one sample, sequenced in a study of blood T cell repertoires in COVID-19. Profiling relied on immunoSEQ multiplex PCR, and the TCRdb table lists in-frame clones only, not all of them. The sample lists tens of thousands of clones, just over 85% seen once, with about 4.6% in the top ten. The specimen sequenced was peripheral blood. The receptors shown here come from a human donor in a cohort sampled during active COVID-19.

This chain joins TRBV6-2 or TRBV6-3 and TRBJ1-1, with D maybe TRBD1 (6 bases). The CDR3 extends over 12 amino acids. Germline CDR1 is MNHEY and CDR2 is SVGEGT. Trimming left V 4 bases short and J 9 bases short, with 12 bases between. The CDR3 DNA reads TGTGCCAGCAGTTTCCGGGGGGGCCAAGCTTTCTTT. Amino acids: CASSFRGGQAFF.

The rearrangement uses TRBV7-6 and TRBJ2-1; D unclear. CDR3 length: 13 amino acids. Looked up from germline, CDR1 is SGHVS and CDR2 is FNYEAQ. V lost 3 bases and J lost 10, with 13 bases in between. As DNA, the CDR3 is TGTGCCAGCAGCTTGGTAGCCCCCCGGGAGCAGTTCTTC. The encoded protein is CASSLVAPREQFF.

This chain uses TRBV29-1 with TRBJ1-2, with 8 bases fitting TRBD1. CDR1 SQVTM and CDR2 ANQGSEA come from the germline V gene. Trimming took 2 bases from V and 4 from J; bases not matched to a gene: 3. The CDR3 is 13 residues long. CDR3 sequence (DNA): TGCAGCGTTGAAAAGGGACAGGCCTATGGCTACACCTTC. Protein sequence: CSVEKGQAYGYTF.